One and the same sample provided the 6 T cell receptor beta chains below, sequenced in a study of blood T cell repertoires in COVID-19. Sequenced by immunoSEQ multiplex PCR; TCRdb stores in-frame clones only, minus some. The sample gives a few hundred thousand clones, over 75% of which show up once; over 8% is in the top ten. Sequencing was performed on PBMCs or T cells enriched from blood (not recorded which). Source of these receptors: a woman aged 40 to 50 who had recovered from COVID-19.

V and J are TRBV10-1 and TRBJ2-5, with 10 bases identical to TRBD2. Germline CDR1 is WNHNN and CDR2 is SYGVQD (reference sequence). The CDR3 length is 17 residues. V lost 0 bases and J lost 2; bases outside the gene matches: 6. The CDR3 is CASSESRLAGGQETQYF. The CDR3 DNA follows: TGCGCCAGCAGTGAGTCGAGGTTAGCGGGAGGACAAGAGACCCAGTACTTC.

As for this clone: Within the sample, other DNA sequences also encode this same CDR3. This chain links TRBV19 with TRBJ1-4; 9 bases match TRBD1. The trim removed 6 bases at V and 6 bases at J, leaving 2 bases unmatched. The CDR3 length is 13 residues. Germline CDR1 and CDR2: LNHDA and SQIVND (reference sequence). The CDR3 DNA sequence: TGTGCCAGTAGCCGGGACAGGGATGAAAAACTGTTTTTT. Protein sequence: CASSRDRDEKLFF.

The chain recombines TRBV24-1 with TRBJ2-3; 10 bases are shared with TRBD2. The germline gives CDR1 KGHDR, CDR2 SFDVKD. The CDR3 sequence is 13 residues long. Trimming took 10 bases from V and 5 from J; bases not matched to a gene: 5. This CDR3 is CATQAGGRDTQYF. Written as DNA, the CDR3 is TGTGCCACTCAAGCGGGGGGGAGAGATACGCAGTATTTT.

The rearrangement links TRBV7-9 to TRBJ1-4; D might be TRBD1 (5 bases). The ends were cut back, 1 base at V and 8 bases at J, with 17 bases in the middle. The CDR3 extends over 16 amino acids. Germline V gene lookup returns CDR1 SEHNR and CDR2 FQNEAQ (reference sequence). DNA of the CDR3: TGTGCCAGCAGCTTAGAAGTAGGCTTGAAGGGGGAAAAACTGTTTTTT. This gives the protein CASSLEVGLKGEKLFF.

The CDR3 DNA is TGTGCCAGCAGCCCTAGCGGGGGGGCCTACAATGAGCAGTTCTTC. It specifies CASSPSGGAYNEQFF. This chain links TRBV28 with TRBJ2-1; the match to TRBD2 covers 12 bases. CDR3 length equals 15 residues. Germline V gene sequence: CDR1 MDHEN, CDR2 SYDVKM. V lost 6 bases and J lost 2; bases outside the gene matches: 2.

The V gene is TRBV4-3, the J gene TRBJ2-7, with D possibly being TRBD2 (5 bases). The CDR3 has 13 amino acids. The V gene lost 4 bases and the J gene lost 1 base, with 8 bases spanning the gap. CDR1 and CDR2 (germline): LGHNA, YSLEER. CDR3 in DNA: TGCGCCAGCAGCCGAGGACTGTCCTACGAGCAGTACTTC. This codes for CASSRGLSYEQYF.